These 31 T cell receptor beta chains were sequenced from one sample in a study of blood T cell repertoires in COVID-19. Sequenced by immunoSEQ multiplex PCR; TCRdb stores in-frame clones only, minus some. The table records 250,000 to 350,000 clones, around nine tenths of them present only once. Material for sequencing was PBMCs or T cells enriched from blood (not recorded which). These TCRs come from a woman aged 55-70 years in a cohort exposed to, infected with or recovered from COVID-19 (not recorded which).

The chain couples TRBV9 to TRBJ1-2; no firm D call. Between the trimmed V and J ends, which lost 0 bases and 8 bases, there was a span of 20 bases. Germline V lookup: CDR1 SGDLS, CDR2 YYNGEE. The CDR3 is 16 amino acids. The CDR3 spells CASSVEGGGPMIGYTF. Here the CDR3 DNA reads TGTGCCAGCAGCGTAGAGGGTGGAGGGCCTATGATCGGCTACACCTTC.

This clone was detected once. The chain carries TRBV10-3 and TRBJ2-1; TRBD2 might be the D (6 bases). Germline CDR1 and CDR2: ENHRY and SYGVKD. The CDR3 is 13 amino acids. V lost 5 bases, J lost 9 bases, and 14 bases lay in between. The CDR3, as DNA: TGTGCCATCAGTTCCACTAGCAACAGTGAGCAGTTCTTC. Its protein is CAISSTSNSEQFF.

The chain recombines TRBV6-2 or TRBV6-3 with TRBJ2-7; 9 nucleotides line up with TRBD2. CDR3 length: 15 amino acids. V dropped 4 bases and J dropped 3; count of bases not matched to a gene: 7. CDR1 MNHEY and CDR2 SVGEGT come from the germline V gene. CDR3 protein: CASSFLTSGYYEQYF. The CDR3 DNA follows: TGTGCCAGCAGTTTTCTGACTAGCGGTTACTACGAGCAGTACTTC.

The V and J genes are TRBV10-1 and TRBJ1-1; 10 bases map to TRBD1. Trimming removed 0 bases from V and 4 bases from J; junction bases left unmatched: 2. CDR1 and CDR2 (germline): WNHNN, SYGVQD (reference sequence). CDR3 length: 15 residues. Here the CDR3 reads CASSESGTGVTEAFF. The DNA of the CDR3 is TGCGCCAGCAGTGAGTCAGGGACAGGGGTCACTGAAGCTTTCTTT.

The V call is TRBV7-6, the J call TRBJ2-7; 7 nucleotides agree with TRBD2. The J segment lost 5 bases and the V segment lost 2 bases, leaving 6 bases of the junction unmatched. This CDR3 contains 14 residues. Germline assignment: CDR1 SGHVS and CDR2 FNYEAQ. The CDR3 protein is CASSLRGSNDEQYF. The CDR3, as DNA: TGTGCCAGCAGCTTACGCGGGAGTAACGACGAGCAGTACTTC.

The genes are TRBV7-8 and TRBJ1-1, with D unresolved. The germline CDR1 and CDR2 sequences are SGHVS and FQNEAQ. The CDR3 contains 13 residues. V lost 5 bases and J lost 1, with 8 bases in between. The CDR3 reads CASSRHRNTEAFF. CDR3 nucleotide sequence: TGTGCCAGCAGCCGACATAGGAACACTGAAGCTTTCTTT.

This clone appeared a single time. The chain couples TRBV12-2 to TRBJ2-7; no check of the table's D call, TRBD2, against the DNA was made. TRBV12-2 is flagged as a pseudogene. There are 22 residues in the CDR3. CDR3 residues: CASRRETFSGAGVLMDCYEQYF. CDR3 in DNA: TGTGCAAGTCGCAGGGAAACTTTCTCAGGAGCGGGAGTTTTGATGGATTGTTACGAGCAGTACTTC.

This CDR3 reads CASSQGAISYNEQFF. CDR3 nucleotide sequence: TGTGCCAGCAGCCAAGGAGCGATTTCCTACAATGAGCAGTTCTTC. The rearrangement joins TRBV7-9 to TRBJ2-1; D not resolved. There are 15 residues in the CDR3. V was clipped by 5 bases and J by 1 base, with 12 bases between them. CDR1 SEHNR and CDR2 FQNEAQ come from the germline V gene (reference sequence).

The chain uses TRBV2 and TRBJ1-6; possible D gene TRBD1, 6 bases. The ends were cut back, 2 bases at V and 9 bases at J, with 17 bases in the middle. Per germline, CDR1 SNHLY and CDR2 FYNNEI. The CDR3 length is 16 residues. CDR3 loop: CASSELSGGNGSPLHF. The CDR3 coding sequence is TGTGCCAGCAGTGAACTTTCGGGGGGCAACGGTTCACCCCTCCACTTT.

CDR3 bases: TGTGCCAGCAGCGTAGCCGGGACAGGACCGTTTGAAGCTTTCTTT. This gives the protein CASSVAGTGPFEAFF. The V and J genes are TRBV9 and TRBJ1-1, with TRBD1 identical over 8 bases. Per the germline V gene, CDR1 is SGDLS and CDR2 is YYNGEE. V shed 0 bases and J 7 bases; nucleotides not matched to a gene: 8. CDR3 length: 15 amino acids.

The CDR3 region is CASSFGTGGETQYF. CDR3 nucleotide sequence: TGTGCCAGCAGCTTCGGGACAGGCGGAGAGACCCAGTACTTC. This chain joins TRBV7-2 and TRBJ2-5, with TRBD1 identical over 8 bases. The CDR3 spans 14 residues. The V gene's germline CDR1 is SGHTA and CDR2 FQGNSA. The trim removed 3 bases at V and 4 bases at J, leaving 4 bases unmatched.

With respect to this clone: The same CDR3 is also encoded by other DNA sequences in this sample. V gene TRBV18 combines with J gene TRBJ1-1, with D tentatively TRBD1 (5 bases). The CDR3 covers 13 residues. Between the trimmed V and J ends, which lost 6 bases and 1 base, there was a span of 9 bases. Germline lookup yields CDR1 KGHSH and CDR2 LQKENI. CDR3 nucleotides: TGTGCCAGCTCTCTCGACAGGAACACTGAAGCTTTCTTT. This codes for CASSLDRNTEAFF.

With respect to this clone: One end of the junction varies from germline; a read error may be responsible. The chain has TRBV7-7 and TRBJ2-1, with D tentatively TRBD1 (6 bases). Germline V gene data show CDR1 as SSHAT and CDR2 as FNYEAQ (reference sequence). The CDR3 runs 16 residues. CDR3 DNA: TGTGCTAGCAGTCTTAAGGGGGAGCCTTCTTACAATGAGCAGTTCTTC. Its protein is CASSLKGEPSYNEQFF.

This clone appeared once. This CDR3 is CASSLATYEQYF. DNA for the CDR3: TGTGCCAGCAGCTTGGCAACCTACGAGCAGTACTTC. The V gene is TRBV5-6, the J gene TRBJ2-7; D unresolved. V was clipped by 0 bases and J by 2 bases, with 3 bases between them. This CDR3 comprises 12 residues. Germline V gene data show CDR1 as SGHDT and CDR2 as YYEEEE.

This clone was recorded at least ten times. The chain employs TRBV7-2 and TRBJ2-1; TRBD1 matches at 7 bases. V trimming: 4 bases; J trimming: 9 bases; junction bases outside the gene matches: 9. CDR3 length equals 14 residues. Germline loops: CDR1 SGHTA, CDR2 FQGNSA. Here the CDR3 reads CASSSGQDASEQFF. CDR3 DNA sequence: TGTGCCAGCAGCTCTGGACAGGATGCCAGTGAGCAGTTCTTC.

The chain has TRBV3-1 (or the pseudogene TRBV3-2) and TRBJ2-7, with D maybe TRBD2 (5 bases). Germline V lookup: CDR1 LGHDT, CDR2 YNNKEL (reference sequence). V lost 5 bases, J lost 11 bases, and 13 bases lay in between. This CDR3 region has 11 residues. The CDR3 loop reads CASSGNTGEYF. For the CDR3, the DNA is TGTGCCAGCAGCGGCAACACCGGGGAGTACTTC.

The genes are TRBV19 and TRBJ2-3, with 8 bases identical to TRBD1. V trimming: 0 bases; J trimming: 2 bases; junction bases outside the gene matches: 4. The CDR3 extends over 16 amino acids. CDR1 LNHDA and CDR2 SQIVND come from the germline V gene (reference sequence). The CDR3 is CASSIDGQGSTDTQYF. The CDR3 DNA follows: TGTGCCAGTAGTATAGATGGACAGGGTTCCACAGATACGCAGTATTTT.

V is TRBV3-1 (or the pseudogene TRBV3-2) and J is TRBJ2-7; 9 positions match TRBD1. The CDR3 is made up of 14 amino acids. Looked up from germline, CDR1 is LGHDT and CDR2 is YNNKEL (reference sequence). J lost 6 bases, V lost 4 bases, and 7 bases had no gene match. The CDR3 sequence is CASSLPGQGAEQYF. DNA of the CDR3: TGTGCCAGCAGCCTGCCGGGACAGGGTGCCGAGCAGTACTTC.

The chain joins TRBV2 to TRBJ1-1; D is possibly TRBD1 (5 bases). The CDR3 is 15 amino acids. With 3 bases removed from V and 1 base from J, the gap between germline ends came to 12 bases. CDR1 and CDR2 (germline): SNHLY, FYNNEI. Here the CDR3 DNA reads TGTGCCAGCAGTGACGGCAGGGCCCCGAACACTGAAGCTTTCTTT. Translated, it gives CASSDGRAPNTEAFF. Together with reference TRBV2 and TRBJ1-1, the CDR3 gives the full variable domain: EPEVTQTPSHQVTQMGQEVILRCVPISNHLYFYWYRQILGQKVEFLVSFYNNEISEKSEIFDDQFSVERPDGSNFTLKIRSTKLEDSAMYFCASSDGRAPNTEAFFGQGTRLTVV.

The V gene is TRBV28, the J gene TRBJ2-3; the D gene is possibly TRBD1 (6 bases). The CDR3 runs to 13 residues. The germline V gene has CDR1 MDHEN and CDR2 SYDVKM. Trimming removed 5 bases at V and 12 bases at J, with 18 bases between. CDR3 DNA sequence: TGTGCCAGCAGTCCGACAGGAAGCCTCCCCCAGTATTTT. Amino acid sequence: CASSPTGSLPQYF.

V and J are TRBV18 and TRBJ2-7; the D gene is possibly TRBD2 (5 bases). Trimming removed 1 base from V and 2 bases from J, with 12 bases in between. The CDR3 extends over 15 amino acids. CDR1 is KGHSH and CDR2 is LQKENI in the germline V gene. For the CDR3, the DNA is TGTGCCAGCTCACCACGCGAGGGCGGAGCCTACGAGCAGTACTTC. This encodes CASSPREGGAYEQYF.

This chain's CDR3 is CASSIGQGGGSPLHF. The CDR3 nucleotides read TGTGCCAGTAGTATCGGACAGGGAGGAGGTTCACCCCTCCACTTT. V and J are TRBV19 and TRBJ1-6, with 8 nucleotides matching TRBD1. CDR1 is LNHDA and CDR2 is SQIVND in the germline V gene (reference sequence). V trimming: 3 bases; J trimming: 9 bases; junction bases outside the gene matches: 7. The CDR3 contains 15 residues.

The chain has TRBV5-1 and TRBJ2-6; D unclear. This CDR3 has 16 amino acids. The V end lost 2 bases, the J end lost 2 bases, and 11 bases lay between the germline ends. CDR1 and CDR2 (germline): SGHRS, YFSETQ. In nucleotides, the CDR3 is TGCGCCAGCAGCTTATCAGGTACCGCTGGGGCCAACGTCCTGACTTTC. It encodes CASSLSGTAGANVLTF. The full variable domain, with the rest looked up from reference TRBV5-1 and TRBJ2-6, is KAGVTQTPRYLIKTRGQQVTLSCSPISGHRSVSWYQQTPGQGLQFLFEYFSETQRNKGNFPGRFSGRQFSNSRSEMNVSTLELGDSALYLCASSLSGTAGANVLTFGAGSRLTVL.

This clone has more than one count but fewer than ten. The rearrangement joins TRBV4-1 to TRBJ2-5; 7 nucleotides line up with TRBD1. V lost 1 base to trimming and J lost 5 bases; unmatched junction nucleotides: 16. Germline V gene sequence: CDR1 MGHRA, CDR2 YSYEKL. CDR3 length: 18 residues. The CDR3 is CASSQGKGPTGERETQYF. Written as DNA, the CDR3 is TGCGCCAGCAGCCAAGGCAAGGGTCCAACAGGGGAGAGGGAGACCCAGTACTTC.

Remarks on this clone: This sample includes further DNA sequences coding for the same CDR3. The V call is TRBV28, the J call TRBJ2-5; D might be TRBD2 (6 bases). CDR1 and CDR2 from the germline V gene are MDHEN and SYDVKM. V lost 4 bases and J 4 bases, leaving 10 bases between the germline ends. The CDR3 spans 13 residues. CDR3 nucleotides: TGTGCCAGCAGTTCAGGAGGGCGAGAGACCCAGTACTTC. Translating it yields CASSSGGRETQYF.

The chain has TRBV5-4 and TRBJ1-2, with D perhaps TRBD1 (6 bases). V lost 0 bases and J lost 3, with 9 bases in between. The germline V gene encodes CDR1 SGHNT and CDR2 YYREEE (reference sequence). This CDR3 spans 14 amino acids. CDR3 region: CASSLDGGYYGYTF. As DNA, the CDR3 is TGTGCCAGCAGCTTGGATGGGGGCTACTATGGCTACACCTTC.

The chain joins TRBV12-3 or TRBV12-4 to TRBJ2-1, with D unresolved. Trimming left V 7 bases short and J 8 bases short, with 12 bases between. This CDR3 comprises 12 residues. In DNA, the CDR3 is TGTGCCAGCATTAGAGGTGGCCATGAGCAGTTCTTC. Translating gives CASIRGGHEQFF.

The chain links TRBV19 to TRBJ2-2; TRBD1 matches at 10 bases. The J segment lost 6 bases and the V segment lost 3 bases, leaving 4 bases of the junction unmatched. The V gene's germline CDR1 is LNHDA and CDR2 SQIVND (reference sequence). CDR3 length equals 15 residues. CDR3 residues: CASSIRQGAPGELFF. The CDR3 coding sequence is TGTGCCAGTAGTATTCGACAGGGGGCACCCGGGGAGCTGTTTTTT.

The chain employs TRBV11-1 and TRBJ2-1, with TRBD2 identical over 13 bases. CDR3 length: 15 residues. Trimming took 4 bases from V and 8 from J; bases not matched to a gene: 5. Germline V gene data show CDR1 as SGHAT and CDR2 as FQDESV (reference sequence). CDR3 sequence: CASSSGLAGDHEQFF. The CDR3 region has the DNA TGTGCCAGCAGCTCCGGACTAGCGGGAGATCATGAGCAGTTCTTC.

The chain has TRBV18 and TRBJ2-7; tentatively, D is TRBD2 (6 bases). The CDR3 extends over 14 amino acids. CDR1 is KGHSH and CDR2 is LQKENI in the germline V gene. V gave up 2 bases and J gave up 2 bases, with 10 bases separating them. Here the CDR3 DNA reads TGTGCCAGCTCACCAGGAGGGGACGCCTACGAGCAGTACTTC. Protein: CASSPGGDAYEQYF.

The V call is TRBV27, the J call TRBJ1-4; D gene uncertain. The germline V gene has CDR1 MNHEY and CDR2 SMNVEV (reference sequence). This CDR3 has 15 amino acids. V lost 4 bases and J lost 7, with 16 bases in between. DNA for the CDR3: TGTGCCAGCAGTTCCCTACAGCGAGGGTTTGAAAAACTGTTTTTT. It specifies CASSSLQRGFEKLFF.